A selection of T cell receptor beta chains follows, all from one sample in a study of blood T cell repertoires in COVID-19. TCRdb's table, derived via immunoSEQ multiplex PCR, lists solely in-frame clones and lacks some. Of hundreds of thousands of clones detected, around 87% appear once; the ten largest clones hold over 3.5%. The specimen sequenced was PBMCs or T cells enriched from blood (not recorded which). The receptors were gathered from a woman between 18 and 30 years old with acute COVID-19. CDR3s include the opening cysteine and the closing phenylalanine or tryptophan. The D gene is left open where the match is weak. Some rows have no size entry. The others give once, few or many, or a class for an expanded clone.

DNA	CDR3	V	J	size	D
TGTGCCAGCAGACTCCTAGCGGGAGGGCGCAATGAGCAGTTCTTC	CASRLLAGGRNEQFF	TRBV28	TRBJ2-1	once	TRBD2
TGTGCCAGCAGTTTCCAGGGGAACACTGAAGCTTTCTTT	CASSFQGNTEAFF	TRBV28	TRBJ1-1	NA	NA
TGCGCCAGCAGCCCGACGGGACAGGGGGCTTACGAGCAGTACTTC	CASSPTGQGAYEQYF	TRBV5-1	TRBJ2-7	NA	TRBD1
TGCGCCAGCGTAAGGGGCACTGAAGCTTTCTTT	CASVRGTEAFF	TRBV10-2	TRBJ1-1	NA	NA
TGTGCCACCAGTGAGGCCCCTCCGTTGAACAATGAGCAGTTCTTC	CATSEAPPLNNEQFF	TRBV24-1	TRBJ2-1	once	NA
TGTGCCAGCAGTTTCCCCTCAGGGGGCGGCAATCAGCCCCAGCATTTT	CASSFPSGGGNQPQHF	TRBV2	TRBJ1-5	NA	TRBD1
TGTGCCAGCAGTCAACTGGGACAGGCTCCCTATGGCTACACCTTC	CASSQLGQAPYGYTF	TRBV6-5	TRBJ1-2	NA	TRBD1
TGTGCCAGCAGGAGACTAGCGGGACCCACAGATACGCAGTATTTT	CASRRLAGPTDTQYF	TRBV6-5	TRBJ2-3	NA	TRBD2
TGTGCCCCCTACCGTCAGGGGGCTCTTCGTCGCTCCTACAATGAGCAGTTCTTC	CAPYRQGALRRSYNEQFF	TRBV24-1	TRBJ2-1	NA	TRBD1
TGTGCCAGCAGGCCCGGGACACCCCCTTCGAACACCGGGGAGCTGTTTTTT	CASRPGTPPSNTGELFF	TRBV7-9	TRBJ2-2	NA	NA
TGTGCCAGCAGGTTGACCGGGACAGGCGAATTTTTT	CASRLTGTGEFF	TRBV12-3/TRBV12-4	TRBJ1-3	NA	TRBD1
TGTGCCAGCATTCCCACCCGGGGGAAGGCTGAAGCTTTCTTT	CASIPTRGKAEAFF	TRBV28	TRBJ1-1	NA	NA
TGTGCCAGCAGTTACTCGGGGCCCGGAGTCCCAGATACGCAGTATTTT	CASSYSGPGVPDTQYF	TRBV6-5	TRBJ2-3	NA	NA
TGTGCCAGCTTTTCGGGACAGGGGGCTCATGGCTACACCTTC	CASFSGQGAHGYTF	TRBV27	TRBJ1-2	NA	TRBD1
TGTGCCATCAGTGACCTCATCCCCTTGACAGTTGCCTCTGGAAACACCATATATTTT	CAISDLIPLTVASGNTIYF	TRBV10-3	TRBJ1-3	NA	NA
TGTGCCAGCAGTAGCCCAGGTGGGTTTGGGGCCAACGTCCTGACTTTC	CASSSPGGFGANVLTF	TRBV28	TRBJ2-6	NA	NA
TGTGCCAGTAGGGTATTGACAGGGGAAACCGGGGAGCTGTTTTTT	CASRVLTGETGELFF	TRBV19	TRBJ2-2	NA	TRBD1
TGTGCCAGCTACACTCGACAGGGACGACATGGCTACACCTTC	CASYTRQGRHGYTF	TRBV19	TRBJ1-2	NA	TRBD1
TGTGCCAGCAGTGAAGCGGGGGACAGGAGCTATGGCTACACCTTC	CASSEAGDRSYGYTF	TRBV2	TRBJ1-2	few	TRBD1
TGTGCCAGCGCCCGTTTCGGGGGGCCATACAATGAGCAGTTCTTC	CASARFGGPYNEQFF	TRBV11-3	TRBJ2-1	once	NA
TGTGCCAGCAATCGAGGGTATGAGCAGTATTTT	CASNRGYEQYF	TRBV2	TRBJ2-3	NA	NA
TGTGCCAGCAGTTTCCGTGGACAGGGGTCCCACGAGCAGTACTTC	CASSFRGQGSHEQYF	TRBV28	TRBJ2-7	NA	TRBD1
TGTGCCAGCAGCCGCGACCTTGGGGGGGACATTCAGTACTTC	CASSRDLGGDIQYF	TRBV14	TRBJ2-4	NA	TRBD2
TGTGCCAGCAGGTTCCCGGGCGGGAAAGAGACCCAGTACTTC	CASRFPGGKETQYF	TRBV6-5	TRBJ2-5	NA	NA
TGTGCCAGCAGTTTGTACATTTCCAATCAGCCCCAGCATTTT	CASSLYISNQPQHF	TRBV27	TRBJ1-5	NA	NA
TGTGCCAGCAGTGCCTCGGGACTAGCGGGAGCGTTCTACAATGAGCAGTTCTTC	CASSASGLAGAFYNEQFF	TRBV27	TRBJ2-1	NA	TRBD2
TGTGCCATCAGTGAGACTTTAGCGGGAGTTGCAGATACGCAGTATTTT	CAISETLAGVADTQYF	TRBV10-3	TRBJ2-3	NA	TRBD2
TGCGCCAGCAGTGAGAACAGGGGAAACTATGGCTACACCTTC	CASSENRGNYGYTF	TRBV10-1	TRBJ1-2	NA	TRBD1
TGTGCCAGCAGTTATCGGGGAGGGGATCAGCCCCAGCATTTT	CASSYRGGDQPQHF	TRBV6-5	TRBJ1-5	NA	NA
TGTGCCAGCAGGGCATATGGCTACACCTTC	CASRAYGYTF	TRBV28	TRBJ1-2	few	NA
TGTGCCAGCAGTTCCCACAGGGAGCGGAGGGATACGCAGTATTTT	CASSSHRERRDTQYF	TRBV27	TRBJ2-3	NA	NA
TGTGCCTGGGACAGGGGCCTCACTGGGGCCAACGTCCTGACTTTC	CAWDRGLTGANVLTF	TRBV30	TRBJ2-6	NA	TRBD1
TGTGCCAGCAGCCCTTTAGCGGGAGGGCGGACCGGGGAGCTGTTTTTT	CASSPLAGGRTGELFF	TRBV11-2	TRBJ2-2	few	TRBD2
TGTGCCAGCAGTTCATCTACAGGGGGCAATCAGCCCCAGCATTTT	CASSSSTGGNQPQHF	TRBV6-5	TRBJ1-5	NA	TRBD1
TGTGCCAGCAGCCCTGGAGTCACTGGAAACACCATATATTTT	CASSPGVTGNTIYF	TRBV7-9	TRBJ1-3	NA	NA
TGTGCCAGCCGTCGTACAGGGTTGGGTAACTATGGCTACACCTTC	CASRRTGLGNYGYTF	TRBV28	TRBJ1-2	once	NA
TGCGCCAGCAGCTTGAACGGCGGGAAACAAGAGACCCAGTACTTC	CASSLNGGKQETQYF	TRBV5-1	TRBJ2-5	once	NA
TGTGCCAGCAGTCGGGAGGGGGGCCCCTACAATGAGCAGTTCTTC	CASSREGGPYNEQFF	TRBV9	TRBJ2-1	NA	TRBD2
TGTGCCAGCAGCCAGGGTGGAGGGGCCAACGTCCTGACTTTC	CASSQGGGANVLTF	TRBV28	TRBJ2-6	NA	NA
TGTGCCAGCAGTTCGGGGGGTGGCAATCAGCCCCAGCATTTT	CASSSGGGNQPQHF	TRBV28	TRBJ1-5	NA	NA
TGTGCCAGCTCACCACAGCCCATTCACAATGAGCAGTTCTTC	CASSPQPIHNEQFF	TRBV18	TRBJ2-1	NA	NA
TGTGCCAGCAGTTACACCGGCAGGTCGGGGCAGCCCCAGCATTTT	CASSYTGRSGQPQHF	TRBV6-5	TRBJ1-5	NA	NA
TGTGCCAGCAGTTCCGGTATGGAGACCCAGTACTTC	CASSSGMETQYF	TRBV6-5	TRBJ2-5	NA	NA
TGTGCCAGCAGCCGGGGGACAGGGGGCATGAACACTGAAGCTTTCTTT	CASSRGTGGMNTEAFF	TRBV7-9	TRBJ1-1	NA	TRBD1
TGCGCCAGCAGCTTGCGCGACAGGGGACCTTACGAGCAGTACTTC	CASSLRDRGPYEQYF	TRBV5-1	TRBJ2-7	once	TRBD1
TGTGCCAGCAGCGCCCTAGCGGGCACAGATACGCAGTATTTT	CASSALAGTDTQYF	TRBV27	TRBJ2-3	NA	TRBD2
TGTGCCAGCAGTCAGGGGGCGATTTACGAGCAGTACTTC	CASSQGAIYEQYF	TRBV25-1	TRBJ2-7	NA	TRBD1
TGTGCCAGCAGCTTAGCGGGGGCTAGCGGGAGCAATGAACAGTTCTTC	CASSLAGASGSNEQFF	TRBV7-6	TRBJ2-1	NA	TRBD2
TGCGCCAGCAGTTTTTTACCCGGGACTAGCAGGAGAGATGGGAGTCCAGATACGCAGTATTTT	CASSFLPGTSRRDGSPDTQYF	TRBV10-2	TRBJ2-3	NA	TRBD2
TGTGCCAGCAGTGAACGAGTCAGGGAACGAACTGAAGCTTTCTTT	CASSERVRERTEAFF	TRBV6-1	TRBJ1-1	NA	NA
TGTGCCAGCAGCAACGCGGATCCGAACACTGAAGCTTTCTTT	CASSNADPNTEAFF	TRBV11-1	TRBJ1-1	NA	NA
TGCGCCAGCAGCTCAGGACTAGCGGGAGGGCCCAGCTACAATGAGCAGTTCTTC	CASSSGLAGGPSYNEQFF	TRBV5-1	TRBJ2-1	NA	TRBD2
TGTGCCAGCAGTGAAGGACTAGCGGCCCCGGAGACCCAGTACTTC	CASSEGLAAPETQYF	TRBV25-1	TRBJ2-5	NA	TRBD2
TGTGCCAGCAGCGTAGGCTTGCGGAGCGACACAGATACGCAGTATTTT	CASSVGLRSDTDTQYF	TRBV9	TRBJ2-3	NA	NA